This T cell receptor (beta chain) was found in a study of blood T cells in healthy people across ages. Germline loops: CDR1 SGHRS, CDR2 YFSETQ. V gave up 1 base and J gave up 3 bases, with 10 bases separating them. CDR3 size: 14 residues. It was with a sample-barcoded 5' primer and a J-beta primer mix that a second PCR of roughly 7 to 12 cycles was run. TCRdb itself ran the 5' RACE reads through MiXCR, one entry per CDR3 protein. In the table there are nearly 800,000 distinct CDR3 sequences, around a quarter of which are singletons. Study-level results: Observed TCR beta diversity per million T cells went down as age went up. This fall followed a roughly linear course with age.

As concerns this clonotype: Its target is unknown.

These data also formed part of another study, on T cells of mothers and their children.

The clonotype originates from a boy younger than 18 in good health. The chain combines TRBV5-1 with TRBJ2-5, with unresolved D. Material for sequencing was blood. The CDR3 DNA is TGCGCCAGCAGCTTGACGGTAACAGAAGAGACCCAGTACTTC. Protein: CASSLTVTEETQYF.